This T cell receptor (beta chain) came from a study of blood T cell repertoires in COVID-19. The CDR3 spans 16 residues. V lost 4 bases, J lost 4 bases, and 5 bases stayed unmatched. Germline assignment: CDR1 SQVTM and CDR2 ANQGSEA. The table came from immunoSEQ multiplex PCR; TCRdb's copy has only in-frame clones and leaves some out. The sample lists approximately 76,000 clones; around 83% were seen once. Sequenced input: peripheral blood. V is TRBV29-1 and J is TRBJ2-2; 14 bases are shared with TRBD2. The sequence came from a man older than 75 with active or convalescent COVID-19. DNA for the CDR3: TGCAGCGTTGGACTAGCGGGAGGGCCGGGCACCGGGGAGCTGTTTTTT. It encodes CSVGLAGGPGTGELFF.